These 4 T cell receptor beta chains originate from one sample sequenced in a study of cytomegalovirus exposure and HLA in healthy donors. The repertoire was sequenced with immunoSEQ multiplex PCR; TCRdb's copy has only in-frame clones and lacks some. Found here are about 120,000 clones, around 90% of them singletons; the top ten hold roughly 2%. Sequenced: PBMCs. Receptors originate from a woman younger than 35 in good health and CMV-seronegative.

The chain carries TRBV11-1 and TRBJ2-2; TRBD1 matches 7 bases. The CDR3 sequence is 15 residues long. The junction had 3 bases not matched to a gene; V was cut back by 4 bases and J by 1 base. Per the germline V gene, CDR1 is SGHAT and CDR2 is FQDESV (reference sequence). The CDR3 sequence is CASSSGGKNTGELFF. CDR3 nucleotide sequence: TGTGCCAGCAGCTCAGGGGGAAAGAACACCGGGGAGCTGTTTTTT. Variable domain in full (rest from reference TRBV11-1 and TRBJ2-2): EAEVAQSPRYKITEKSQAVAFWCDPISGHATLYWYRQILGQGPELLVQFQDESVVDDSQLPKDRFSAERLKGVDSTLKIQPAELGDSAMYLCASSSGGKNTGELFFGEGSRLTVL.

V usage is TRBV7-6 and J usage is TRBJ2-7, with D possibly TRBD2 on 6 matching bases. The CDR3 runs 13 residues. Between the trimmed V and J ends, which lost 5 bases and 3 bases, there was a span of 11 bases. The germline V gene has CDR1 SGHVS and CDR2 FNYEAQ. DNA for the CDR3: TGTGCCAGCAGCCCGGAGGAGGGCTACGAGCAGTACTTC. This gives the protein CASSPEEGYEQYF.

CDR3 in amino acids: CASSLLTSADNEQFF. CDR3 coding DNA: TGCGCCAGCAGCCTACTGACTAGCGCCGACAATGAGCAGTTCTTC. The genes are TRBV4-1 and TRBJ2-1, with 8 nucleotides matching TRBD2. From germline, CDR1 is MGHRA and CDR2 YSYEKL. J lost 5 bases, V lost 4 bases, and 7 bases had no gene match. This CDR3 region has 15 residues.

The CDR3 DNA follows: TGTGCCAGCAGTTTCTTCCGGGACTCCTTGTACAATGAGCAGTTCTTC. It encodes CASSFFRDSLYNEQFF. This chain links TRBV11-2 with TRBJ2-1; weak D call: TRBD2 (6 bases). The length of the CDR3 is 16 residues. Trimming removed 6 bases from V and 4 bases from J, with 19 bases in between. Germline CDR1 SGHAT, CDR2 FQNNGV.